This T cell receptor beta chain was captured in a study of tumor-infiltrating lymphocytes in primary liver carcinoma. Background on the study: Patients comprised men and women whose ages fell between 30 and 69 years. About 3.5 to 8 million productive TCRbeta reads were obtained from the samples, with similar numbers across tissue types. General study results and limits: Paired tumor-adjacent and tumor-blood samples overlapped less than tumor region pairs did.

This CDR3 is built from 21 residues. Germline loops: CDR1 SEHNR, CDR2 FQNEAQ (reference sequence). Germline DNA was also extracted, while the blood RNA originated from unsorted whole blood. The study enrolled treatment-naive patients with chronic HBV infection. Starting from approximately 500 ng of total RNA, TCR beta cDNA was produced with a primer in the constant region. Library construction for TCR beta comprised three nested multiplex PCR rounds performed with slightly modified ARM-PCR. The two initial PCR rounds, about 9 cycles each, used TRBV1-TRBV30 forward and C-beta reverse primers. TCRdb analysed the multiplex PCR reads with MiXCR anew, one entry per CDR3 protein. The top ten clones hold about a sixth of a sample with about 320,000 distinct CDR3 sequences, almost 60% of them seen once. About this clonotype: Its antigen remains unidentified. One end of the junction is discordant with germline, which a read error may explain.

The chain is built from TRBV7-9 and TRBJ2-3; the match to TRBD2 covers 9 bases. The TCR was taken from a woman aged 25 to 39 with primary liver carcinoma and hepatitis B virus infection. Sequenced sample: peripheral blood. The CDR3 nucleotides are TGTGCCAGTAGCTTGCCGTCCGGGACTAGCAACCGCCGTTCTCCCACAGATACGCAGTATTTT. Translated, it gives CASSLPSGTSNRRSPTDTQYF.